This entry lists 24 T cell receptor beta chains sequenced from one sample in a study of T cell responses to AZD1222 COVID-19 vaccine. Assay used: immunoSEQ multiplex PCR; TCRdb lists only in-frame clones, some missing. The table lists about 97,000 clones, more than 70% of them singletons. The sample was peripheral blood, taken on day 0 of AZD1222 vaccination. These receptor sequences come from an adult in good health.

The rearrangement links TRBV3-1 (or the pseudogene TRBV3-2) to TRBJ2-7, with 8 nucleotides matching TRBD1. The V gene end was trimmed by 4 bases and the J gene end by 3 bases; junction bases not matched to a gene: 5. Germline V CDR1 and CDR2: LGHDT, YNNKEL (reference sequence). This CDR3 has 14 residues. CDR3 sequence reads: CASSPDRGGYEQYF. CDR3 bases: TGTGCCAGCAGCCCTGACAGGGGAGGCTACGAGCAGTACTTC.

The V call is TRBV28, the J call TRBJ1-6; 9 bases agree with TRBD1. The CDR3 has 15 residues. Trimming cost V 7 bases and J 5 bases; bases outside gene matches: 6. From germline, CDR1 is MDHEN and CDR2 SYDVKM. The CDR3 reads CASMRGQGDNSPLHF. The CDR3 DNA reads TGTGCCAGCATGAGGGGACAGGGCGATAATTCACCCCTCCACTTT.

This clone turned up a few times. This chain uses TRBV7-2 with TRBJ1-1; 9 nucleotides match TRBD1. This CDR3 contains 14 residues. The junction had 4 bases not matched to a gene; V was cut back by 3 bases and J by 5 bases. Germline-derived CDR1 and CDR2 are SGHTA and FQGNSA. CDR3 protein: CASSFHRGRTEAFF. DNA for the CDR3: TGTGCCAGCAGCTTCCACAGGGGGCGGACTGAAGCTTTCTTT.

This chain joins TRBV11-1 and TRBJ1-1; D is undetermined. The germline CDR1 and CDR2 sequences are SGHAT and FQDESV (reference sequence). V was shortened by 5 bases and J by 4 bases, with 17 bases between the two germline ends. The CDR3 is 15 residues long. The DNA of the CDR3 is TGTGCCAGCAGCCCCTCGAGGGCGAAGAGCACTGAAGCTTTCTTT. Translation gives CASSPSRAKSTEAFF. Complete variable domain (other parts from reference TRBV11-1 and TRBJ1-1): EAEVAQSPRYKITEKSQAVAFWCDPISGHATLYWYRQILGQGPELLVQFQDESVVDDSQLPKDRFSAERLKGVDSTLKIQPAELGDSAMYLCASSPSRAKSTEAFFGQGTRLTVV.

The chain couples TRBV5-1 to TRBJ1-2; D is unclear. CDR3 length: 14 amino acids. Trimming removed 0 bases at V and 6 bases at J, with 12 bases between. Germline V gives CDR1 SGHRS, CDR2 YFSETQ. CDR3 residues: CASSLDPLIDGYTF. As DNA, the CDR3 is TGCGCCAGCAGCTTGGATCCCCTAATTGATGGCTACACCTTC.

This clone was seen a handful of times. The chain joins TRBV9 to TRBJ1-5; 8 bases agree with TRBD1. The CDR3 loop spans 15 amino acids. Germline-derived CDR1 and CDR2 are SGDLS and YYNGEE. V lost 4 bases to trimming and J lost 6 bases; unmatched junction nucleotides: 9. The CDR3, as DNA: TGTGCCAGCAGCAAATCGGACAGGGAACGTCAGCCCCAGCATTTT. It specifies CASSKSDRERQPQHF. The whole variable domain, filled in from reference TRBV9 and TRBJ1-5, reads DSGVTQTPKHLITATGQRVTLRCSPRSGDLSVYWYQQSLDQGLQFLIQYYNGEERAKGNILERFSAQQFPDLHSELNLSSLELGDSALYFCASSKSDRERQPQHFGDGTRLSIL.

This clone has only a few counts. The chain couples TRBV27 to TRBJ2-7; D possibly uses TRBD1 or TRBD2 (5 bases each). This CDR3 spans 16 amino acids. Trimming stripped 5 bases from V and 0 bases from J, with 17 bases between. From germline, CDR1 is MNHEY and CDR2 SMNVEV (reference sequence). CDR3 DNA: TGTGCCAGCAGTCAACTCGGGACCGCCAGCTCCTACGAGCAGTACTTC. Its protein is CASSQLGTASSYEQYF.

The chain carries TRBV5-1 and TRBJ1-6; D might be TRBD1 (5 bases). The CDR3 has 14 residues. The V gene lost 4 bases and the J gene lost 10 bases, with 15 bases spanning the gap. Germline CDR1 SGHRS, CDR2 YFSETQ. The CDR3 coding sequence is TGCGCCAGCAGCCCAGGGACCAGTGGGTCACCCCTCCACTTT. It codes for CASSPGTSGSPLHF.

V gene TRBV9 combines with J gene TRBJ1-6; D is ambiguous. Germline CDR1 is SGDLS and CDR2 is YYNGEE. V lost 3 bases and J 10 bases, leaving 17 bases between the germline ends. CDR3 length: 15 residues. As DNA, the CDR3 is TGTGCCAGCAGCGCCGACGGCCTCCTAAGATCACCCCTCCACTTT. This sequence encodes CASSADGLLRSPLHF.

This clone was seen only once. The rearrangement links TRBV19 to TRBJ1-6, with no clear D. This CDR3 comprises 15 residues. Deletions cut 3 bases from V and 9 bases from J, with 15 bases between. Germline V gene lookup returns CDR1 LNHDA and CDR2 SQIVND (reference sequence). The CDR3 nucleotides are TGTGCCAGTAGTATTGGCCCCGCGGGGATTTCACCCCTCCACTTT. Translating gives CASSIGPAGISPLHF. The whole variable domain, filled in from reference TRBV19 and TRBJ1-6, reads DGGITQSPKYLFRKEGQNVTLSCEQNLNHDAMYWYRQDPGQGLRLIYYSQIVNDFQKGDIAEGYSVSREKKESFPLTVTSAQKNPTAFYLCASSIGPAGISPLHFGNGTRLTVT.

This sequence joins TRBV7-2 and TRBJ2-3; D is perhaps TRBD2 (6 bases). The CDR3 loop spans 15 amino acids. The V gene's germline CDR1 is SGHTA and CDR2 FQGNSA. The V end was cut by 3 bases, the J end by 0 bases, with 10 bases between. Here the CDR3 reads CASSFGGASTDTQYF. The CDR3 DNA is TGTGCCAGCAGCTTTGGCGGGGCTAGCACAGATACGCAGTATTTT.

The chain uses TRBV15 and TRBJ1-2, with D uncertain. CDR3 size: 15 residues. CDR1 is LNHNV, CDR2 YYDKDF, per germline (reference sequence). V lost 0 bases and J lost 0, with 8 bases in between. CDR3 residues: CATSRDYGANYGYTF. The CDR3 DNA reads TGTGCCACCAGCAGAGATTACGGGGCTAACTATGGCTACACCTTC.

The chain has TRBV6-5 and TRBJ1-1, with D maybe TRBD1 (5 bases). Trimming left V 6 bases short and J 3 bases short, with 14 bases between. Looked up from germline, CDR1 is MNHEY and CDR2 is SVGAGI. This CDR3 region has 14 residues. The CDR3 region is CASRPPMTDTEAFF. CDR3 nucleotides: TGTGCCAGCAGACCACCAATGACAGACACTGAAGCTTTCTTT.

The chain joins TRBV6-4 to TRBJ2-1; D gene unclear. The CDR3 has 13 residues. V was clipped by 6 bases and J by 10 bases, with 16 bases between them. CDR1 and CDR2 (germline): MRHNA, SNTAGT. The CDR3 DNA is TGTGCCAGCAGCCAAGGAGAAGGTGGGGAGCAGTTCTTC. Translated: CASSQGEGGEQFF.

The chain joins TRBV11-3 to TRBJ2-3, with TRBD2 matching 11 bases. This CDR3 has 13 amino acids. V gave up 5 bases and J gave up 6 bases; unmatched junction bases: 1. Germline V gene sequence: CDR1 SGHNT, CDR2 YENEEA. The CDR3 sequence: CASSPSGGDTQYF. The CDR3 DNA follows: TGTGCCAGCAGCCCTAGCGGGGGGGATACGCAGTATTTT. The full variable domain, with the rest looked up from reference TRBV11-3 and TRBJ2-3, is EAGVVQSPRYKIIEKKQPVAFWCNPISGHNTLYWYLQNLGQGPELLIRYENEEAVDDSQLPKDRFSAERLKGVDSTLKIQPAELGDSAVYLCASSPSGGDTQYFGPGTRLTVL.

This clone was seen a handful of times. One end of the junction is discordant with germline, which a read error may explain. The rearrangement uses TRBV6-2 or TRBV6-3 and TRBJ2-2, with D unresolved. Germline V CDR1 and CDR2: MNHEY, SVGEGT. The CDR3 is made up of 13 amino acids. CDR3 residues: CAISSTNTGELFF. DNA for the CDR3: TGTGCCATCAGTTCGACGAACACCGGGGAGCTGTTTTTT.

In DNA, the CDR3 is TGCAGCGTTGTTCGGGGGGCAGACTATGGCTACACCTTC. This gives the protein CSVVRGADYGYTF. This chain connects TRBV29-1 to TRBJ1-2, with D possibly being TRBD1 (6 bases). Germline values: CDR1 SQVTM, CDR2 ANQGSEA. The CDR3 runs to 13 residues. V was shortened by 4 bases and J by 3 bases, with 12 bases between the two germline ends.

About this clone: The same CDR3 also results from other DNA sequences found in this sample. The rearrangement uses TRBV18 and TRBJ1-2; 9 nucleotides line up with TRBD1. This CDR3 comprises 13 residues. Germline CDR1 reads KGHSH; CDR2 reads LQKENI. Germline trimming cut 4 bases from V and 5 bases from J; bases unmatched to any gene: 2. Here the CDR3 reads CASSLGQGYGYTF. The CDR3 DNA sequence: TGTGCCAGCTCACTCGGACAGGGGTATGGCTACACCTTC.

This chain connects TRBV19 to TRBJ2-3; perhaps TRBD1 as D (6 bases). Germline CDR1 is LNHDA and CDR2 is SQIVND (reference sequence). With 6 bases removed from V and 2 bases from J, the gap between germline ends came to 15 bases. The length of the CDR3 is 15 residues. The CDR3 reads CASRELGAFTDTQYF. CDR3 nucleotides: TGTGCCAGTAGAGAGTTGGGGGCCTTCACAGATACGCAGTATTTT.

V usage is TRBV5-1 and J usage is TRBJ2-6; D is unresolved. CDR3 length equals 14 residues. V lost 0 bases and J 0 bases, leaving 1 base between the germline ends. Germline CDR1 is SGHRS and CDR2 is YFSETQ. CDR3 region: CASSLDSGANVLTF. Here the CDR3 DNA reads TGCGCCAGCAGCTTGGACTCTGGGGCCAACGTCCTGACTTTC.

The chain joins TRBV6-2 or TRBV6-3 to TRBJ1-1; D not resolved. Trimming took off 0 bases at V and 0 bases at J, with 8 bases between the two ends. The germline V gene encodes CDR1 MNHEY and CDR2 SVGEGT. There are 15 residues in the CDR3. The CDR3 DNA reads TGTGCCAGCAGTTACTCGATGGAAATGAACACTGAAGCTTTCTTT. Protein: CASSYSMEMNTEAFF.

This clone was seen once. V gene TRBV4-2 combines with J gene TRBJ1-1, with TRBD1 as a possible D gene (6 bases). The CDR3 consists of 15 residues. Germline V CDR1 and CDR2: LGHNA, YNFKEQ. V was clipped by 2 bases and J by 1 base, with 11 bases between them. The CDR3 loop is CASSQRLTGNTEAFF. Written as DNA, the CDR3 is TGTGCCAGCAGCCAAAGACTGACAGGGAACACTGAAGCTTTCTTT.

The CDR3: CASSLREFRINEKLFF. The CDR3 nucleotides are TGTGCCAGCTCACTCAGAGAGTTCCGCATTAATGAAAAACTGTTTTTT. V and J are TRBV18 and TRBJ1-4; D remains ambiguous. The CDR3 sequence is 16 residues long. Germline V lookup: CDR1 KGHSH, CDR2 LQKENI. The V gene lost 4 bases and the J gene lost 4 bases, with 16 bases spanning the gap.

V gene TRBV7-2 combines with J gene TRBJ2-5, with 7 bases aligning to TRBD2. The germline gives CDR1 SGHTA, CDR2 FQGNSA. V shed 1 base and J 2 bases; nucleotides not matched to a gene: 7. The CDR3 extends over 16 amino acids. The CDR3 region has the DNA TGTGCCAGCAGCTTAGGTACTAGCGCAAAGCAAGAGACCCAGTACTTC. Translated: CASSLGTSAKQETQYF.